This is a list of T cell receptor beta chains from one sample in a study of cytomegalovirus exposure and HLA in healthy donors. Sequenced by immunoSEQ multiplex PCR; TCRdb stores in-frame clones only, minus some. The table has around 200,000 clones, 75% to 90% seen once. Sequencing used PBMCs. The receptors here all came from a man aged 50 to 60 in good health and CMV-seronegative. Both conserved end residues are part of each CDR3. The order of the fields is J gene, D gene, V gene, clone size, CDR3 length, CDR3 protein, CDR3 DNA. D genes are given only for firm matches. Some rows have no size entry. The others give once, few or many, or a class for an expanded clone.

>TRBJ2-7|TRBD1|TRBV6-5|.|14
CAIMTGPIPYEQYF
TGTGCCATCATGACAGGGCCCATACCCTACGAGCAGTACTTC
>TRBJ1-4|TRBD1|TRBV5-4|.|16
CASRPGQGATNEKLFF
TGTGCCAGCAGGCCTGGACAGGGGGCAACTAATGAAAAACTGTTTTTT
>TRBJ2-3|TRBD2|TRBV7-3|.|14
CASSLSGLTDTQYF
TGTGCCAGCAGCTTATCGGGACTAACAGATACGCAGTATTTT
>TRBJ2-3|TRBD2|TRBV6-6|.|16
CASSYRLAGVGDTQYF
TGTGCCAGCAGTTACCGTTTGGCGGGGGTGGGGGATACGCAGTATTTT
>TRBJ2-5|.|TRBV9|.|12
CASSTSFETQYF
TGTGCCAGCAGCACTTCCTTTGAGACCCAGTACTTC
>TRBJ1-2|.|TRBV30|.|11
CAWSRGRGYTF
TGTGCCTGGAGTAGAGGGAGGGGCTACACCTTC
>TRBJ2-2|TRBD2|TRBV7-9|.|18
CASSLYGTSGRETGELFF
TGTGCCAGCAGCCTTTACGGGACTAGCGGGAGGGAAACCGGGGAGCTGTTTTTT
>TRBJ1-6|.|TRBV18|.|14
CASSRREANSPLHF
TGTGCCAGCTCTCGCCGGGAGGCAAATTCACCCCTCCACTTT
>TRBJ1-2|.|TRBV6-4|few|14
CASSEGPGVYGYTF
TGTGCCAGCAGTGAGGGTCCGGGTGTCTATGGCTACACCTTC
>TRBJ1-2|.|TRBV6-5|.|14
CASRAGVKFGGYTF
TGTGCCAGCAGGGCAGGGGTAAAGTTTGGTGGCTACACCTTC
>TRBJ2-6|.|TRBV5-1|.|16
CASLLGGDSGANVLTF
TGCGCCAGCCTTTTAGGCGGAGACTCTGGGGCCAACGTCCTGACTTTC
>TRBJ2-6|.|TRBV19|.|17
CASSIGQRDSGANVLTF
TGTGCCAGTAGTATCGGACAGAGAGACTCTGGGGCCAACGTCCTGACTTTC
>TRBJ2-6|.|TRBV9|.|11
CASSVSGVLTF
TGTGCCAGCAGCGTATCGGGCGTCCTGACTTTC
>TRBJ2-5|TRBD1|TRBV28|.|15
CASSRPGQGLETQYF
TGTGCCAGCAGTCGCCCGGGACAGGGGTTGGAGACCCAGTACTTC
>TRBJ2-7|.|TRBV5-4|.|14
CASSLVGGSYEQYF
TGTGCCAGCAGCTTGGTCGGCGGCTCCTACGAGCAGTACTTC
>TRBJ1-1|.|TRBV6-1|.|12
CASSRRRSEAFF
TGTGCCAGCAGCCGGCGACGGAGTGAAGCTTTCTTT
>TRBJ1-3|.|TRBV6-1|.|13
CASSEGFGNTIYF
TGTGCCAGCAGTGAGGGCTTTGGAAACACCATATATTTT
>TRBJ1-3|.|TRBV18|.|17
CASSPPLGGHSGNTIYF
TGTGCCAGCTCACCACCGTTAGGCGGGCACTCTGGAAACACCATATATTTT
>TRBJ2-3|.|TRBV18|.|14
CASSPDRFPDTQYF
TGTGCCAGCTCACCCGACAGATTTCCAGATACGCAGTATTTT
>TRBJ2-3|.|TRBV2|.|16
CASSEFDLLMTDTQYF
TGTGCCAGCAGTGAATTCGACTTACTAATGACAGATACGCAGTATTTT
>TRBJ2-3|.|TRBV7-2|.|14
CASSLVAIPDTQYF
TGTGCCAGCAGCTTAGTCGCTATACCAGATACGCAGTATTTT
>TRBJ2-5|TRBD1|TRBV4-3|.|16
CASSQDRTGGGETQYF
TGCGCCAGCAGCCAAGATCGGACAGGGGGTGGGGAGACCCAGTACTTC
>TRBJ1-4|.|TRBV18|.|14
CASSPQGGDEKLFF
TGTGCCAGCTCACCTCAGGGAGGAGATGAAAAACTGTTTTTT
>TRBJ1-5|TRBD1|TRBV6-5|.|15
CASSATGDRNQPQHF
TGTGCCAGCAGCGCCACAGGGGATCGCAATCAGCCCCAGCATTTT
>TRBJ2-3|TRBD2|TRBV7-2|.|18
CASSWGDVSGGIRDTQYF
TGTGCCAGCAGCTGGGGGGATGTTAGCGGGGGGATAAGGGATACGCAGTATTTT
>TRBJ2-2|TRBD1|TRBV7-9|.|14
CASRDGQGPGELFF
TGTGCCAGCAGAGATGGACAGGGGCCCGGGGAGCTGTTTTTT
>TRBJ2-7|TRBD1|TRBV6-5|.|15
CASSVEDRGEYEQYF
TGTGCCAGCAGTGTCGAGGACAGGGGAGAATACGAGCAGTACTTC
>TRBJ2-7|TRBD2|TRBV5-4|.|16
CASSLAGTSGTYEQYF
TGTGCCAGCAGCTTGGCCGGGACTAGCGGAACCTACGAGCAGTACTTC
>TRBJ2-1|.|TRBV7-3|.|12
CASSGGAGEQFF
TGTGCCAGCAGCGGAGGGGCAGGAGAGCAGTTCTTC
>TRBJ1-2|.|TRBV7-2|few|15
CASSPPQRGAYGYTF
TGTGCCAGCAGCCCCCCCCAGCGGGGAGCTTATGGCTACACCTTC
>TRBJ2-3|TRBD2|TRBV5-6|.|16
CASSFPGLATSDTQYF
TGTGCCAGCAGTTTCCCGGGACTAGCAACTTCAGATACGCAGTATTTT
>TRBJ2-7|.|TRBV18|.|13
CASSPGVTYEQYF
TGTGCCAGCTCACCGGGCGTAACCTACGAGCAGTACTTC
>TRBJ2-5|TRBD1|TRBV5-4|.|15
CASSQEDRVRETQYF
TGCGCCAGCAGCCAGGAAGACAGGGTCCGAGAGACCCAGTACTTC